The 27 T cell receptor beta chains below come from one sample, sequenced in a study of blood T cell repertoires in COVID-19. Profiling relied on immunoSEQ multiplex PCR, and the TCRdb table lists in-frame clones only, not all of them. The sample lists some 160,000 clones; 70% to 90% were seen once. Sequencing was carried out using peripheral blood. These receptors were obtained from a woman in her 70s with acute or convalescent COVID-19.

CDR3 DNA sequence: TGTGCCAGCTCACTACAGGGTATGGCCCAGTACTTC. This sequence encodes CASSLQGMAQYF. This chain uses TRBV18 with TRBJ2-5, with D tentatively TRBD1 (6 bases). The CDR3 runs 12 residues. Germline V gene sequence: CDR1 KGHSH, CDR2 LQKENI. V was trimmed by 4 bases and J by 9 bases, leaving 12 bases between them.

The rearrangement joins TRBV7-3 to TRBJ2-1; 7 bases map to TRBD2. J was trimmed by 8 bases and V by 3 bases; bases with no gene match: 4. The germline V gene encodes CDR1 SGHTA and CDR2 FQGTGA. This CDR3 spans 13 amino acids. The CDR3 spells CASSFTGGDEQFF. CDR3 coding DNA: TGTGCCAGCAGCTTCACTGGGGGGGATGAGCAGTTCTTC. The full variable domain, rest sourced from reference TRBV7-3 and TRBJ2-1, is GAGVSQTPSNKVTEKGKYVELRCDPISGHTALYWYRQSLGQGPEFLIYFQGTGAADDSGLPNDRFFAVRPEGSVSTLKIQRTERGDSAVYLCASSFTGGDEQFFGPGTRLTVL.

V and J are TRBV7-9 and TRBJ2-7; a possible D gene is TRBD2 (5 bases). The germline gives CDR1 SEHNR, CDR2 FQNEAQ (reference sequence). Trimming pared 5 bases from V and 3 bases from J, leaving 14 bases between. The CDR3 totals 14 residues. The CDR3 here is CASSRPGISYEQYF. The DNA of the CDR3 is TGTGCCAGCAGCCGGCCGGGAATAAGCTACGAGCAGTACTTC.

The chain links TRBV7-9 to TRBJ1-1, with 9 bases lining up with TRBD1. The V segment lost 5 bases and the J segment 4 bases; nucleotides outside the gene matches: 8. The CDR3 consists of 15 residues. CDR1 is SEHNR and CDR2 is FQNEAQ in the germline V gene (reference sequence). The DNA for the CDR3 is TGTGCCAGCAGCGGGACCGGGACAGGGTTCACTGAAGCTTTCTTT. It yields the protein CASSGTGTGFTEAFF.

The table lists this clone with a few counts. V usage is TRBV6-2 or TRBV6-3 and J usage is TRBJ2-1, with TRBD1 as a possible D gene (6 bases). The CDR3 sequence is 16 residues long. V lost 0 bases to trimming and J lost 6 bases, with 15 bases between them. Germline values: CDR1 MNHEY, CDR2 SVGEGT. CDR3 in DNA: TGTGCCAGCAGTTACTCGAGTCAGGGGAAGATCAATGAGCAGTTCTTC. Amino acids: CASSYSSQGKINEQFF.

The table lists this clone with a few counts. The rearrangement joins TRBV6-2 or TRBV6-3 to TRBJ2-7; possibly TRBD1 for D (5 bases). The CDR3 consists of 15 residues. The germline V gene encodes CDR1 MNHEY and CDR2 SVGEGT. Trimming shortened V by 2 bases and J by 0 bases, and 11 bases separated the two germline ends. The chain's CDR3 is CASSYGKGVSYEQYF. The CDR3 DNA is TGTGCCAGCAGTTACGGGAAAGGGGTCTCCTACGAGCAGTACTTC.

The chain employs TRBV9 and TRBJ1-1, with D hard to call. There are 14 residues in the CDR3. Germline CDR1 is SGDLS and CDR2 is YYNGEE. Trimming removed 0 bases at V and 1 base at J, with 7 bases between. The chain's CDR3 is CASSVVGSNTEAFF. DNA of the CDR3: TGTGCCAGCAGCGTAGTCGGGTCGAACACTGAAGCTTTCTTT.

The chain joins TRBV5-6 to TRBJ2-3, with a weak D call TRBD2 (5 bases). This CDR3 contains 15 residues. V lost 1 base and J lost 0, with 9 bases in between. Germline V gene data show CDR1 as SGHDT and CDR2 as YYEEEE. The CDR3 bases are TGTGCCAGCAGCTTGACGGGAACTAGCACAGATACGCAGTATTTT. Its translation: CASSLTGTSTDTQYF.

V and J are TRBV6-5 and TRBJ1-1; weak D call: TRBD1 (6 bases). This CDR3 region has 15 residues. Germline V gives CDR1 MNHEY, CDR2 SVGAGI. V was trimmed by 2 bases and J by 0 bases, leaving 10 bases between them. This CDR3 reads CASSYDRRMNTEAFF. The DNA of the CDR3 is TGTGCCAGCAGTTACGACAGGAGGATGAACACTGAAGCTTTCTTT.

The chain combines TRBV2 with TRBJ1-1; no clear D. V was pared by 4 bases and J by 1 base, with 7 bases between. Germline V gene lookup returns CDR1 SNHLY and CDR2 FYNNEI. This CDR3 has 13 amino acids. The CDR3 region has the DNA TGTGCCAGCAGTGGGGAGGCGAACACTGAAGCTTTCTTT. It is translated as CASSGEANTEAFF.

This clone appeared once. V gene TRBV18 combines with J gene TRBJ1-1, with 7 positions matching TRBD1. Per germline, CDR1 KGHSH and CDR2 LQKENI. There are 17 residues in the CDR3. J lost 1 base, V lost 0 bases, and 8 bases had no gene match. The CDR3 DNA is TGTGCCAGCTCACCACCCTTAGGGACAGACCAGAACACTGAAGCTTTCTTT. It specifies CASSPPLGTDQNTEAFF.

The CDR3 DNA follows: TGCAGCGTTATCGCAGATACGCAGTATTTT. Protein product: CSVIADTQYF. V is TRBV29-1 and J is TRBJ2-3; D is ambiguous. V was cut by 5 bases and J by 4 bases, with 4 bases left in between. The CDR3 spans 10 residues. Germline CDR1 is SQVTM and CDR2 is ANQGSEA.

The rearrangement uses TRBV5-6 and TRBJ1-2; possibly TRBD1 for D (6 bases). V gave up 0 bases and J gave up 6 bases, with 12 bases separating them. The length of the CDR3 is 14 residues. Per germline, CDR1 SGHDT and CDR2 YYEEEE. The chain's CDR3 is CASSLAQGLDGYTF. The DNA of the CDR3 is TGTGCCAGCAGCTTGGCTCAGGGGTTGGATGGCTACACCTTC.

The rearrangement joins TRBV10-2 to TRBJ1-2; TRBD1 might be the D (6 bases). The CDR3 is 13 amino acids. The V gene lost 5 bases and the J gene lost 7 bases, with 14 bases spanning the gap. Per germline, CDR1 WSHSY and CDR2 SAAADI. The CDR3 protein is CASSISRGGGYTF. The DNA of the CDR3 is TGCGCCAGCAGTATCTCCAGGGGCGGTGGCTACACCTTC.

This sequence joins TRBV6-6 and TRBJ2-6; D might be TRBD2 (6 bases). The length of the CDR3 is 15 residues. Germline loops: CDR1 MNHNY, CDR2 SVGAGI (reference sequence). V was clipped by 6 bases and J by 1 base, with 10 bases between them. CDR3 nucleotide sequence: TGTGCCAGCAGCCGCGGGGAGTCTGGGGCCAACGTCCTGACTTTC. Encoded protein: CASSRGESGANVLTF.

This clone was seen just once. The chain uses TRBV18 and TRBJ1-6; 7 bases are a match to TRBD1. V lost 5 bases and J lost 9; bases outside the gene matches: 7. The CDR3 is 14 residues long. Germline assignment: CDR1 KGHSH and CDR2 LQKENI. The CDR3 is CASSATGVGSPLHF. DNA of the CDR3: TGTGCCAGCTCAGCCACAGGGGTTGGTTCACCCCTCCACTTT.

The rearrangement links TRBV7-9 to TRBJ2-7; the match to TRBD2 covers 15 bases. With 4 bases clipped from V and 5 bases from J, the junction kept 3 bases outside the gene matches. The CDR3 loop spans 15 amino acids. Germline CDR1 and CDR2: SEHNR and FQNEAQ (reference sequence). The CDR3 DNA is TGTGCCAGCAGCTCCCGGACTAGCGGGAGGGACGAGCAGTACTTC. This encodes CASSSRTSGRDEQYF.

The chain links TRBV2 to TRBJ1-1; D is ambiguous. The V gene lost 8 bases and the J gene lost 11 bases, with 24 bases spanning the gap. Germline assignment: CDR1 SNHLY and CDR2 FYNNEI. CDR3 size: 14 residues. CDR3 coding DNA: TGTGCCAGCGCTCCGGAGGCCGGAAGGTTCGGGGCTTTCTTT. This sequence encodes CASAPEAGRFGAFF.

The chain employs TRBV11-2 and TRBJ2-3, with D maybe TRBD1 (6 bases). In germline, CDR1 is SGHAT, CDR2 FQNNGV. The CDR3 totals 16 residues. V lost 5 bases, J lost 4 bases, and 19 bases lay in between. The CDR3 protein is CASSRHRVSGADTQYF. CDR3 bases: TGTGCCAGCAGCCGGCACAGGGTTTCTGGAGCAGATACGCAGTATTTT.

V usage is TRBV28 and J usage is TRBJ2-4, with D tentatively TRBD1 (6 bases). Trimming removed 2 bases from V and 1 base from J, with 12 bases in between. Germline lookup yields CDR1 MDHEN and CDR2 SYDVKM. The CDR3 runs to 16 residues. The CDR3 here is CASSLGGRAAKNIQYF. The CDR3 DNA follows: TGTGCCAGCAGTTTAGGGGGCAGGGCGGCCAAAAACATTCAGTACTTC. Drawing the rest from reference TRBV28 and TRBJ2-4, the complete variable domain is DVKVTQSSRYLVKRTGEKVFLECVQDMDHENMFWYRQDPGLGLRLIYFSYDVKMKEKGDIPEGYSVSREKKERFSLILESASTNQTSMYLCASSLGGRAAKNIQYFGAGTRLSVL.

This clone was observed a handful of times. This sequence joins TRBV4-2 and TRBJ1-5; D may be TRBD1 (5 bases). Germline assignment: CDR1 LGHNA and CDR2 YNFKEQ. This CDR3 has 15 amino acids. The ends were cut back, 1 base at V and 5 bases at J, with 12 bases in the middle. The DNA for the CDR3 is TGTGCCAGCAGCCAAGCCGGGGGGTACGATCAGCCCCAGCATTTT. Protein product: CASSQAGGYDQPQHF.

The chain combines TRBV21-1 with TRBJ2-2; the DNA was not used to check the table's D call, TRBD2. TRBV21-1 is a pseudogene. The CDR3 runs 20 residues. This CDR3 reads CASSRRPRFGREGNTGELFF. The CDR3 DNA follows: TGTGCCAGCAGCAGACGGCCACGGTTTGGGAGGGAGGGGAACACCGGGGAGCTGTTTTTT.

V is TRBV20-1 and J is TRBJ2-7, with D tentatively TRBD2 (6 bases). Per germline, CDR1 DFQATT and CDR2 SNEGSKA (reference sequence). The CDR3 is 11 amino acids. The germline V and J ends were trimmed by 3 bases and 6 bases, with 9 bases remaining between them. Here the CDR3 DNA reads TGCAGTGCTAGCGGGGGAAGCGAGCAGTACTTC. Its translation is CSASGGSEQYF.

This clone was found once. V usage is TRBV5-1 and J usage is TRBJ2-5; 7 bases match TRBD1. Germline V gives CDR1 SGHRS, CDR2 YFSETQ. The trim removed 5 bases at V and 2 bases at J, leaving 9 bases unmatched. The CDR3 is made up of 15 amino acids. CDR3 residues: CASSPAVGQQETQYF. Written as DNA, the CDR3 is TGCGCCAGCAGTCCTGCAGTGGGACAGCAAGAGACCCAGTACTTC.

The gene calls are TRBV23-1 and TRBJ2-5, with TRBD1 identical over 8 bases. TRBV23-1 is flagged as an ORF with uncertain function. V was clipped by 0 bases and J by 0 bases; unmatched bases: 9. The CDR3 contains 18 residues. CDR3 region: CASSQSFSDRDNQETQYF. The CDR3, as DNA: TGCGCCAGCAGTCAATCCTTTTCGGACAGGGATAACCAAGAGACCCAGTACTTC.

This clone showed up just once. The chain employs TRBV10-3 and TRBJ1-2, with D possibly being TRBD1 (6 bases). The V and J ends lost 2 bases and 4 bases respectively, with 11 bases between them. The CDR3 is 14 residues long. Germline assignment: CDR1 ENHRY and CDR2 SYGVKD. CDR3 nucleotides: TGTGCCATCAGTGAGGCAGGGGCGGTCTATGGCTACACCTTC. It codes for CAISEAGAVYGYTF.

V usage is TRBV2 and J usage is TRBJ1-2; 7 bases match TRBD1. The CDR3 is 16 residues long. The V gene end was trimmed by 5 bases and the J gene end by 7 bases; junction bases not matched to a gene: 16. The V gene's germline CDR1 is SNHLY and CDR2 FYNNEI. The CDR3 protein is CASSISGGQAGGGYTF. CDR3 nucleotide sequence: TGTGCCAGCAGTATAAGCGGTGGACAGGCCGGCGGTGGCTACACCTTC.